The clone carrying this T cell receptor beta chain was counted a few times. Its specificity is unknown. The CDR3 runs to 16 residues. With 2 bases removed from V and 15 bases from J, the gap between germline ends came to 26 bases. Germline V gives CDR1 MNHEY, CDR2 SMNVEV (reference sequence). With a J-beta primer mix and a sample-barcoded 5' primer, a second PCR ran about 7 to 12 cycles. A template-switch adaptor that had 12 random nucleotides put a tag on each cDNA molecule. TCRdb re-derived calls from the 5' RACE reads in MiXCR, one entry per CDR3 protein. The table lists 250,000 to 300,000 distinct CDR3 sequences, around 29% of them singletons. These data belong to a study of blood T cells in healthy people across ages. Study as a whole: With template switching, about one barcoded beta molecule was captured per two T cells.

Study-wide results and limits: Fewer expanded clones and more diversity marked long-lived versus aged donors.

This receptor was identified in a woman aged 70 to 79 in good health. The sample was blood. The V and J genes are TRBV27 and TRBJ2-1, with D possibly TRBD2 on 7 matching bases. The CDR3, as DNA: TGTGCCAGCAGTTTAATCGGATCCGGGGGGCGGGCAGGGGCGTTCTTC. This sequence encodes CASSLIGSGGRAGAFF.